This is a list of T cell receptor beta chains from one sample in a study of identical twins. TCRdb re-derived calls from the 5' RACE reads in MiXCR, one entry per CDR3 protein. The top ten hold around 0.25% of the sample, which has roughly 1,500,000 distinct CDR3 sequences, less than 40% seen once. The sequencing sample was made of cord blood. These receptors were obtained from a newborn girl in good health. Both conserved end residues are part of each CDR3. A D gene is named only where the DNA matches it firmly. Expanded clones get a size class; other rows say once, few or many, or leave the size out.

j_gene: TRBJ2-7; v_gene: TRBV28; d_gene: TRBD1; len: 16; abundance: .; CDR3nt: TGTGCCAGCAGTTATCTACCGACAGGGCCCCGGAACGAGCAGTACTTC; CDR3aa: CASSYLPTGPRNEQYF
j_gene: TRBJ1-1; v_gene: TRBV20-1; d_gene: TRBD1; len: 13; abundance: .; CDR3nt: TGCAGTGCTAGAGATTTCCAGGGGGCTGAAGCTTTCTTT; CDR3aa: CSARDFQGAEAFF
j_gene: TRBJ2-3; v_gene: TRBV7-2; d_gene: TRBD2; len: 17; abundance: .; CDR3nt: TGTGCCAGCAGCTTAGTAGCTGGGACTAGCCCTTCAGATACGCAGTATTTT; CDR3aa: CASSLVAGTSPSDTQYF
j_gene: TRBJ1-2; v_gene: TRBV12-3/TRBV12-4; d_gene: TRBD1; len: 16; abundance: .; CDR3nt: TGTGCCAGCAATAGGGAGGGGGCCCTAGCTAACTATGGCTACACCTTC; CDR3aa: CASNREGALANYGYTF
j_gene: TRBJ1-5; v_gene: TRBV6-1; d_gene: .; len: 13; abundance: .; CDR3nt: TGTGCCAGCAGTGACTACAACAATCAGCCCCAGCATTTT; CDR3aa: CASSDYNNQPQHF
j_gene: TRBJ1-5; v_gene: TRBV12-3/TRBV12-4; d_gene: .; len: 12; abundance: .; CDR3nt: TGTGCCAGCAGTCCCCCACTGGGGCCCCAGCATTTT; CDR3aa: CASSPPLGPQHF
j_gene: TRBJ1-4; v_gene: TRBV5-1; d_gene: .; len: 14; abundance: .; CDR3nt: TGCGCCAGCAGCTCCTCCAAATCCCCTGAAAAACTGTTTTTT; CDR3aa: CASSSSKSPEKLFF
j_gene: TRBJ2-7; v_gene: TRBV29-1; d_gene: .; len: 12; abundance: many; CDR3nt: TGCAGCGTTGGGACGGCCTCCTACGAGCAGTACTTC; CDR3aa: CSVGTASYEQYF
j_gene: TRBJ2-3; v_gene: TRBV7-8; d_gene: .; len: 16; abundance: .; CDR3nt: TGTGCCAGCAGCTTAGGGGGGGGCTCAGACACAGATACGCAGTATTTT; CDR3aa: CASSLGGGSDTDTQYF
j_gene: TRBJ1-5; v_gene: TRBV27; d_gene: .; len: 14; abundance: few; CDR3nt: TGTGCCAGCAGTTTAGGGTCCGCGGGTCAGCCCCAGCATTTT; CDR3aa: CASSLGSAGQPQHF
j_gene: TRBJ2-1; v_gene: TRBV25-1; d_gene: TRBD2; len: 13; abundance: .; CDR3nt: TGTGCCAGCACTAAGCGGGAAGTCAATGAGCAGTTCTTC; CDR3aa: CASTKREVNEQFF
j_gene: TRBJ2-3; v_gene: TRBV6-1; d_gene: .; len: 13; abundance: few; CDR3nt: TGTGCCAGCAGCGGACTCAGCGCAGATACGCAGTATTTT; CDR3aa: CASSGLSADTQYF
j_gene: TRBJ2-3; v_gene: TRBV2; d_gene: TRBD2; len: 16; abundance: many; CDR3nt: TGTGCCAGCAGTGATGGGACTAGCGGGAGCACAGATACGCAGTATTTT; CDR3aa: CASSDGTSGSTDTQYF
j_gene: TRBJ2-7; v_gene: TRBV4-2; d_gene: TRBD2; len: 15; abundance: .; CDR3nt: TGTGCCAGCAGCCAAGCCAGCGGGACTACATACGAGCAGTACTTC; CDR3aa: CASSQASGTTYEQYF
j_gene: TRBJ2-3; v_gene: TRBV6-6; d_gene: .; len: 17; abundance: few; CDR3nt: TGTGCCAGCAGTTACTCGAAGGGTCCTAGCTGGGTAGATACGCAGTATTTT; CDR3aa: CASSYSKGPSWVDTQYF
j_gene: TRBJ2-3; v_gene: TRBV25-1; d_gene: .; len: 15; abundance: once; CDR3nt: TGTGCCAGCAGTGAAGCGGGATTCAGCACAGATACGCAGTATTTT; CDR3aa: CASSEAGFSTDTQYF
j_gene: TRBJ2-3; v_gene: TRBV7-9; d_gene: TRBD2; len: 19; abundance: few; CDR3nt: TGTGCCAGCAGCTTATTACTAGCGGGAGTCGGGTTGAAAACAGATACGCAGTATTTT; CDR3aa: CASSLLLAGVGLKTDTQYF
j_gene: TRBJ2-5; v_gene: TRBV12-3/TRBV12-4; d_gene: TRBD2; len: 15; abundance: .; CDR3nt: TGTGCCAGCAGTTTAGCGGTGGGACTAGGGGAGACCCAGTACTTC; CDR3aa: CASSLAVGLGETQYF
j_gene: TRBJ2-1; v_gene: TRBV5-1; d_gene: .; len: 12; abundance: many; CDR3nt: TGCGCCAGCAGCTTGAACTCGAATGAGCAGTTCTTC; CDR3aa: CASSLNSNEQFF
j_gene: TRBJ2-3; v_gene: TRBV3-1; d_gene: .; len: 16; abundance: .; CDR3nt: TGTGCCAGCAGCCGTCCGACTAGGTTGGGCACAGATACGCAGTATTTT; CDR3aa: CASSRPTRLGTDTQYF
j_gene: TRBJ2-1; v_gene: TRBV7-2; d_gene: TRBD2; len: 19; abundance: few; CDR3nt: TGTGCCAGCAGCTTATTTAACGGGGGGGCTATTAGCTCCTACAATGAGCAGTTCTTC; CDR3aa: CASSLFNGGAISSYNEQFF
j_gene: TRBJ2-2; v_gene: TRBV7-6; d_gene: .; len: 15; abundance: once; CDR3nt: TGTGCCAGCAGCTTAGATGTTTCGTACACCGGGGAGCTGTTTTTT; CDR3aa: CASSLDVSYTGELFF
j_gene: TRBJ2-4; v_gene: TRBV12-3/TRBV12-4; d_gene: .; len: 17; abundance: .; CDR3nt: TGTGCCAGCAGCCCCCTTCCCGGAAGTCTAGCCAAAAACATTCAGTACTTC; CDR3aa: CASSPLPGSLAKNIQYF
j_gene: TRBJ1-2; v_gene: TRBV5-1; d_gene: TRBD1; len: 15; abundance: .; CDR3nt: TGCGCCAGCAGCTTGGTGGGACAGGGGGCCGGAGGCTACACCTTC; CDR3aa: CASSLVGQGAGGYTF
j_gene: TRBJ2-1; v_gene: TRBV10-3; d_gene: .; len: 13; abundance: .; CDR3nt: TGTGCCATCACCCCGGACTCTCGGGATGAGCAGTTCTTC; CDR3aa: CAITPDSRDEQFF
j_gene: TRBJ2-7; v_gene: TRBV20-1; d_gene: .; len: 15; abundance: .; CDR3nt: TGCAGTGCTCACGACCCCCTAGTCTCCTACAATGAGCAGTACTTC; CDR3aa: CSAHDPLVSYNEQYF
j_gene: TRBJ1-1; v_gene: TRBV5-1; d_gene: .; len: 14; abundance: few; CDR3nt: TGCGCCAGCAGCGCCCGACCGATCAACACTGAAGCTTTCTTT; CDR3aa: CASSARPINTEAFF
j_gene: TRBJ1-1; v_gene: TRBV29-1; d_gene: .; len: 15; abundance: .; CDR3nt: TGCAGCGTTGGTCCTGAATGGCAGGGAAGAACTGAAGCTTTCTTT; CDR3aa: CSVGPEWQGRTEAFF
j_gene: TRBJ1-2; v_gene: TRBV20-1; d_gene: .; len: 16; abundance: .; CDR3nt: TGCAGTGCTAGAGATTTGGAGTCACCGAAGGACTATGGTTACACCTTC; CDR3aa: CSARDLESPKDYGYTF
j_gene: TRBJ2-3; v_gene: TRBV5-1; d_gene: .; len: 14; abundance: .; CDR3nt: TGCGCCAGCAGAGTCGGTTATCACACGGATACGCAGTATTTT; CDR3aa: CASRVGYHTDTQYF
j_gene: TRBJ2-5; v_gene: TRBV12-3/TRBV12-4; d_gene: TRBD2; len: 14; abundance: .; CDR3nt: TGTGCCAGCAGTTTTCTCGGGGGGCAAGAGACCCAGTACTTC; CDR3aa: CASSFLGGQETQYF
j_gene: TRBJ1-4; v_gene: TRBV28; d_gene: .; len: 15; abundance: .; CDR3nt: TGTGCCAGCAGTTCCCCAAGGGAGCCTAATGGAAAACTGTTTTTT; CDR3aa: CASSSPREPNGKLFF
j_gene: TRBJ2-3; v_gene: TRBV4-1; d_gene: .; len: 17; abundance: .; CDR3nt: TGCGCCAGCAGCCAAGGAAGAACAGCTTATTCGACAGATACGCAGTATTTT; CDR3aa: CASSQGRTAYSTDTQYF
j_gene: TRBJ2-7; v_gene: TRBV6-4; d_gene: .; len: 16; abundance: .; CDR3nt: TGTGCCAGCAGGAACGTCTGGGAAAAGTGGGCCTACGAGCAGTACTTC; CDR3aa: CASRNVWEKWAYEQYF
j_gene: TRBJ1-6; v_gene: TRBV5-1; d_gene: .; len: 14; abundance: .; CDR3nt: TGCGCCAGCAGACCGGCAGAATATAATTCACCCCTCCACTTT; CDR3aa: CASRPAEYNSPLHF
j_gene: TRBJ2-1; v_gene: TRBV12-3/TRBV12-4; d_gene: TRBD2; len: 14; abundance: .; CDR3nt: TGTGCCAGCAGGATTAGCGGGAGGGGGAATGAGCAGTTCTTC; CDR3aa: CASRISGRGNEQFF
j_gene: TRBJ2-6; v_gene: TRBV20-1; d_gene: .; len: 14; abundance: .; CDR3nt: TGCAGTGCAATGGGACTGTCTGGGGCCAACGTCCTGACTTTC; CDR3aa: CSAMGLSGANVLTF
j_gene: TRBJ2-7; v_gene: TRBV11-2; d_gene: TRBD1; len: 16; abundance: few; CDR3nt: TGTGCCAGCAGTTTGACAGGGGCCGGACTCACCTACGAGCAGTACTTC; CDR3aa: CASSLTGAGLTYEQYF
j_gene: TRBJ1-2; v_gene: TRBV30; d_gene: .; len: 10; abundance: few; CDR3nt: TGTGCCTGGAGGGCTTATGGCTACACCTTC; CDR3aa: CAWRAYGYTF
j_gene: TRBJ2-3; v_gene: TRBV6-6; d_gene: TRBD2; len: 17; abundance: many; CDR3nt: TGTGCCAGCAGTTACGGCTTAGCGGGGGAACAATCGGATACGCAGTATTTT; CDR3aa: CASSYGLAGEQSDTQYF
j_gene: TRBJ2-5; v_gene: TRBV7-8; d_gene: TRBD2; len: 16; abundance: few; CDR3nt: TGTGCCAGCAGCTTAACAACTAGCGGAGCCCAAGAGACCCAGTACTTC; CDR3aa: CASSLTTSGAQETQYF
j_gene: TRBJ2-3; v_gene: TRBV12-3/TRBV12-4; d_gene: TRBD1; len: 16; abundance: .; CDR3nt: TGTGCCAGCAGGTACTCCGGGACAGGGAGCACAGATACGCAGTATTTT; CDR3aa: CASRYSGTGSTDTQYF
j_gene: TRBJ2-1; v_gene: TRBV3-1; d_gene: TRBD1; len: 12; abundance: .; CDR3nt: TGTGCCAGCAGCCCTCCGGACAGGGGGCAGTTCTTC; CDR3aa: CASSPPDRGQFF
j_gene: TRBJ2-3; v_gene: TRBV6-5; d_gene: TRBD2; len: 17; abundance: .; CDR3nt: TGTGCCAGCAGTTACTCTATAGCGGGAGTAAGGACAGATACGCAGTATTTT; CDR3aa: CASSYSIAGVRTDTQYF
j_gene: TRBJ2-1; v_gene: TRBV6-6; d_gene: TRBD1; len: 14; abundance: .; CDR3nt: TGTGCCAGCAGTTCGCCACAGGGGGGCAATGAGCAGTTCTTC; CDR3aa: CASSSPQGGNEQFF
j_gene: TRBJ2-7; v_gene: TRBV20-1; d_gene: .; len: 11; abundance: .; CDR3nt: TGCAGTGCTACCAGTATCTACGAGCAGTACTTC; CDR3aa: CSATSIYEQYF